This T cell receptor (beta chain) derives from a study of blood T cell repertoires in COVID-19. CDR3 length: 13 amino acids. Trimming shortened V by 3 bases and J by 7 bases, and 10 bases separated the two germline ends. Germline CDR1 and CDR2: GTSNPN and SVGIG (reference sequence). Sequenced by immunoSEQ multiplex PCR; TCRdb stores in-frame clones only, minus some. The repertoire has over 200,000 clones, around nine tenths of them found once; the top ten carry less than 3.5%. Sequenced material: peripheral blood. This receptor was identified in a woman aged 55-70 years with acute or convalescent COVID-19. The V and J genes are TRBV30 and TRBJ1-6; no reliable D call. CDR3: CAWRLQLNSPLHF. CDR3 in DNA: TGTGCCTGGAGGTTACAGCTAAATTCACCCCTCCACTTT.